This T cell receptor (beta chain) was captured by sequencing in a study of blood T cell repertoires in COVID-19. Study overall: The United States, Italy and Spain provided the acute and convalescent COVID-19 samples.

Original data processing: Estimation of nucleated cell counts was performed using reference gene primer amplification. Assay: immunoSEQ multiplex PCR; the TCRdb copy retains only in-frame clones and omits some. The V and J calls and clone size were taken over from that table, and D and trimming were inferred from the DNA. The sample contains about 140,000 clones, 75% to 90% of which appear only once. The CDR3 extends over 15 amino acids. V lost 4 bases, J lost 4 bases, and 4 bases stayed unmatched. CDR1 is MGHRA and CDR2 is YSYEKL in the germline V gene. J is TRBJ2-1 and V is TRBV4-1; TRBD2 agrees at 10 bases. This clonotype originated in a woman of 80 years or more with acute or convalescent COVID-19. The material sequenced was peripheral blood. The CDR3 here is CASSLPSGGYNEQFF. The CDR3 bases are TGCGCCAGCAGCCTTCCTAGCGGGGGTTACAATGAGCAGTTCTTC.